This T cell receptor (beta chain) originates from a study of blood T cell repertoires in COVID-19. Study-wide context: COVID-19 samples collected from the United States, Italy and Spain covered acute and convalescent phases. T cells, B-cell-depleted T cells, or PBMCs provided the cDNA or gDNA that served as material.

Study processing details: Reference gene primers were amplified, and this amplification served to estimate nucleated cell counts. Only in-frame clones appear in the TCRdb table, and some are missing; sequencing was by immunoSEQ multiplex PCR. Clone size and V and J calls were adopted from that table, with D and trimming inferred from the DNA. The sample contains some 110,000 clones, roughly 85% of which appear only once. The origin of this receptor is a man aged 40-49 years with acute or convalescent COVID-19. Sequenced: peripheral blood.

The CDR3 sequence is CASSKERVGNEQFF. Written as DNA, the CDR3 is TGTGCCAGCAGCAAAGAGAGGGTCGGGAATGAGCAGTTCTTC. The gene calls are TRBV21-1 and TRBJ2-1; whether TRBD2, the table's D call, matches the DNA was not checked. TRBV21-1 represents a pseudogene. The CDR3 runs 14 residues.